The next 8 T cell receptor beta chains were all read from a single sample in a study of blood T cell repertoires in COVID-19. The repertoire was sequenced with immunoSEQ multiplex PCR; TCRdb's copy has only in-frame clones and lacks some. Of around 300,000 clones listed, 70% to 90% are singletons. Sequencing was performed on peripheral blood. These receptors were taken from a young woman with active or convalescent COVID-19.

The chain couples TRBV6-2 or TRBV6-3 to TRBJ1-2; D ambiguous. Trimming took 0 bases from V and 4 from J, leaving 9 bases between them. Germline assignment: CDR1 MNHEY and CDR2 SVGEGT. This CDR3 contains 14 residues. The CDR3 protein is CASSYSMAGYGYTF. The CDR3 DNA reads TGTGCCAGCAGTTACTCGATGGCGGGCTATGGCTACACCTTC.

This clone was seen a handful of times. The chain recombines TRBV14 with TRBJ2-7; 8 bases match TRBD1. V shed 2 bases and J 1 base; nucleotides not matched to a gene: 1. The germline gives CDR1 SGHDN, CDR2 FVKESK. The CDR3 totals 14 residues. In DNA form, the CDR3 reads TGTGCCAGCAGCCAAACAGGGGGATCCTACGAGCAGTACTTC. Translating gives CASSQTGGSYEQYF.

The J gene is TRBJ1-1, the V gene TRBV28, with D tentatively TRBD1 (6 bases). Trimming shortened V by 2 bases and J by 7 bases, and 8 bases separated the two germline ends. The CDR3 has 12 amino acids. Germline lookup yields CDR1 MDHEN and CDR2 SYDVKM. The CDR3 is CASSLQGIEAFF. CDR3 nucleotide sequence: TGTGCCAGCAGTTTACAGGGGATTGAAGCTTTCTTT. The variable domain in full, completed from reference TRBV28 and TRBJ1-1, reads DVKVTQSSRYLVKRTGEKVFLECVQDMDHENMFWYRQDPGLGLRLIYFSYDVKMKEKGDIPEGYSVSREKKERFSLILESASTNQTSMYLCASSLQGIEAFFGQGTRLTVV.

The gene calls are TRBV9 and TRBJ1-1; TRBD1 is a possible D gene (5 bases). The V gene's germline CDR1 is SGDLS and CDR2 YYNGEE. CDR3 length: 14 amino acids. V was cut by 4 bases and J by 5 bases, with 15 bases left in between. The CDR3 DNA reads TGTGCCAGCAGCTCCCAGTCCCAGGGTACTGAAGCTTTCTTT. Protein: CASSSQSQGTEAFF.

The chain links TRBV30 to TRBJ2-3, with TRBD1 identical over 7 bases. The trim removed 4 bases at V and 9 bases at J, leaving 4 bases unmatched. The CDR3 contains 11 residues. Germline V gives CDR1 GTSNPN, CDR2 SVGIG (reference sequence). The CDR3 sequence is CAWTMGQTQYF. Written as DNA, the CDR3 is TGTGCCTGGACCATGGGACAGACGCAGTATTTT.

The rearrangement links TRBV5-1 to TRBJ1-1; 8 nucleotides line up with TRBD1. Germline V gene sequence: CDR1 SGHRS, CDR2 YFSETQ. V lost 3 bases, J lost 3 bases, and 16 bases stayed unmatched. CDR3 size: 18 residues. This CDR3 is CASSWSGSGGRRDTEAFF. The CDR3 DNA sequence: TGCGCCAGCAGCTGGTCCGGGTCAGGGGGCCGCAGGGACACTGAAGCTTTCTTT.

V is TRBV6-5 and J is TRBJ1-3; TRBD1 is a possible D gene (5 bases). This CDR3 has 13 amino acids. The V gene lost 6 bases and the J gene lost 4 bases, with 10 bases spanning the gap. Germline V gene sequence: CDR1 MNHEY, CDR2 SVGAGI. DNA for the CDR3: TGTGCCAGCAGGCCAGGGTCGGGAAACACCATATATTTT. This gives the protein CASRPGSGNTIYF.

The rearrangement joins TRBV5-4 to TRBJ1-2; D unclear. The germline CDR1 and CDR2 sequences are SGHNT and YYREEE (reference sequence). There are 14 residues in the CDR3. The V end lost 4 bases, the J end lost 4 bases, and 14 bases lay between the germline ends. The CDR3 DNA is TGTGCCAGCAGCGCTAGCGGGTCCATCTATGGCTACACCTTC. It specifies CASSASGSIYGYTF.